Below are 31 T cell receptor beta chains sequenced from a single sample in a study of T cell responses to AZD1222 COVID-19 vaccine. Clones were read by immunoSEQ multiplex PCR, and TCRdb kept only the in-frame ones, dropping some. The table has about 85,000 clones, approximately 87% seen once. This specimen was peripheral blood, taken on day 0 of AZD1222 vaccination. The receptors originated from an adult in good health.

The chain uses TRBV27 and TRBJ1-6; no reliable D call. Germline values: CDR1 MNHEY, CDR2 SMNVEV (reference sequence). The ends were cut back, 5 bases at V and 9 bases at J, with 14 bases in the middle. The CDR3 totals 14 residues. CDR3 bases: TGTGCCAGCAGTAGACATGAGTTGGGTTCACCCCTCCACTTT. Protein: CASSRHELGSPLHF.

The chain couples TRBV19 to TRBJ2-7; TRBD1 might be the D (5 bases). The germline CDR1 and CDR2 sequences are LNHDA and SQIVND (reference sequence). The CDR3 consists of 13 residues. The ends were cut back, 0 bases at V and 6 bases at J, with 9 bases in the middle. The CDR3 DNA reads as TGTGCCAGTAGTATAGATAGGCAGGGCGAGCAGTACTTC. This sequence encodes CASSIDRQGEQYF.

The CDR3: CASSLGGPSYEQYF. CDR3 DNA sequence: TGTGCCAGCAGTTTAGGTGGGCCTTCCTACGAGCAGTACTTC. The chain recombines TRBV27 with TRBJ2-7, with D uncertain. The CDR3 length is 14 residues. Trimming removed 2 bases at V and 1 base at J, with 9 bases between. Per the germline V gene, CDR1 is MNHEY and CDR2 is SMNVEV (reference sequence).

The V gene is TRBV5-8, the J gene TRBJ2-2, with 10 positions matching TRBD2. The V and J ends lost 1 base and 3 bases, in that order; junction bases with no gene match: 3. The CDR3 loop spans 16 amino acids. Germline assignment: CDR1 SGHTS and CDR2 YDEGEE. Here the CDR3 reads CASSLSSGRYTGELFF. CDR3 nucleotide sequence: TGTGCCAGCAGCTTGTCTAGCGGGAGATACACCGGGGAGCTGTTTTTT.

The chain combines TRBV19 with TRBJ1-4, with a tentative D call TRBD1 (6 bases). The germline V and J ends were trimmed by 5 bases and 8 bases, with 9 bases remaining between them. CDR1 and CDR2 (germline): LNHDA, SQIVND (reference sequence). This CDR3 has 12 residues. The CDR3 sequence is CASSSTGEKLFF. CDR3 coding DNA: TGTGCCAGTAGTTCCACAGGGGAAAAACTGTTTTTT. The whole variable domain, filled in from reference TRBV19 and TRBJ1-4, reads DGGITQSPKYLFRKEGQNVTLSCEQNLNHDAMYWYRQDPGQGLRLIYYSQIVNDFQKGDIAEGYSVSREKKESFPLTVTSAQKNPTAFYLCASSSTGEKLFFGSGTQLSVL.

V and J are TRBV3-1 (or the pseudogene TRBV3-2) and TRBJ2-1; TRBD2 matches at 10 bases. The CDR3 has 16 residues. Germline lookup yields CDR1 LGHDT and CDR2 YNNKEL (reference sequence). Trimming removed 8 bases from V and 5 bases from J; junction bases left unmatched: 12. Written as DNA, the CDR3 is TGTGCCAGCCGCACCTCGAGAGCGGGGGGGAACAATGAGCAGTTCTTC. The encoded protein is CASRTSRAGGNNEQFF.

The rearrangement links TRBV7-8 to TRBJ2-2; 7 bases map to TRBD2. This CDR3 spans 15 amino acids. The trim removed 3 bases at V and 4 bases at J, leaving 5 bases unmatched. From germline, CDR1 is SGHVS and CDR2 FQNEAQ. The CDR3 reads CASSFRTRGTGELFF. DNA of the CDR3: TGTGCCAGCAGCTTCCGGACTAGGGGCACCGGGGAGCTGTTTTTT.

CDR3 sequence reads: CASSDAAKNIQYF. CDR3 sequence (DNA): TGTGCCAGCAGTGATGCAGCCAAAAACATTCAGTACTTC. V and J are TRBV28 and TRBJ2-4; D is unresolved. Trimming pared 5 bases from V and 0 bases from J, leaving 5 bases between. The CDR3 extends over 13 amino acids. In germline, CDR1 is MDHEN, CDR2 SYDVKM. Using reference TRBV28 and TRBJ2-4 for the parts outside the CDR3, the full variable domain is DVKVTQSSRYLVKRTGEKVFLECVQDMDHENMFWYRQDPGLGLRLIYFSYDVKMKEKGDIPEGYSVSREKKERFSLILESASTNQTSMYLCASSDAAKNIQYFGAGTRLSVL.

The rearrangement links TRBV5-1 to TRBJ1-2; 9 bases are a match to TRBD1. V shed 7 bases, J shed 4 bases, and the junction held 8 bases outside the gene matches. Germline V gives CDR1 SGHRS, CDR2 YFSETQ. CDR3 length: 14 residues. The CDR3 region has the DNA TGCGCCAGCCACCTAGGGACAGGGATCTATGGCTACACCTTC. Protein product: CASHLGTGIYGYTF.

The V gene is TRBV29-1, the J gene TRBJ2-1; TRBD2 is a possible D gene (5 bases). The CDR3 sequence is 12 residues long. CDR1 and CDR2 from the germline V gene are SQVTM and ANQGSEA. The CDR3 coding sequence is TGCAGTTCACTAGGAACCTACAATGAGCAGTTCTTC. As protein: CSSLGTYNEQFF.

CDR3 loop: CASSPREGGEKLFF. The CDR3 region has the DNA TGTGCCAGCTCACCCCGGGAAGGCGGTGAAAAACTGTTTTTT. This chain links TRBV18 with TRBJ1-4, with D unresolved. This CDR3 is 14 amino acids long. In germline, CDR1 is KGHSH, CDR2 LQKENI. Trimming removed 3 bases from V and 7 bases from J, with 12 bases in between.

V usage is TRBV28 and J usage is TRBJ2-1, with 7 bases matching TRBD2. The CDR3 extends over 17 amino acids. V was clipped by 1 base and J by 2 bases; unmatched bases: 8. Germline V lookup: CDR1 MDHEN, CDR2 SYDVKM. The CDR3 DNA reads as TGTGCCAGCAGTTTATCCCGCTACGGGGGGACCTACAATGAGCAGTTCTTC. Translating it yields CASSLSRYGGTYNEQFF.

This chain joins TRBV6-2 or TRBV6-3 and TRBJ2-2; D is undetermined. Trimming left V 4 bases short and J 6 bases short, with 12 bases between. CDR3 length equals 14 residues. Germline V CDR1 and CDR2: MNHEY, SVGEGT. For the CDR3, the DNA is TGTGCCAGCAGTTCCCCTTTTGCGCCCGGGGAGCTGTTTTTT. Protein product: CASSSPFAPGELFF.

The rearrangement uses TRBV5-4 and TRBJ1-1, with 7 nucleotides matching TRBD1. Trimming cost V 2 bases and J 7 bases; bases outside gene matches: 5. The CDR3 consists of 13 residues. Germline V gives CDR1 SGHNT, CDR2 YYREEE (reference sequence). The CDR3 sequence is CASSFDRAHEAFF. The CDR3, as DNA: TGTGCCAGCAGCTTTGACAGGGCCCATGAAGCTTTCTTT. Full variable domain (remainder filled in from reference TRBV5-4 and TRBJ1-1): ETGVTQSPTHLIKTRGQQVTLRCSSQSGHNTVSWYQQALGQGPQFIFQYYREEENGRGNFPPRFSGLQFPNYSSELNVNALELDDSALYLCASSFDRAHEAFFGQGTRLTVV.

This clone was detected once. The chain employs TRBV5-5 and TRBJ2-5; D ambiguous. Germline CDR1 SGHKS, CDR2 YYEKEE (reference sequence). With 3 bases removed from V and 2 bases from J, the gap between germline ends came to 8 bases. The CDR3 is made up of 13 amino acids. Here the CDR3 DNA reads TGTGCCAGCAGCTCCGACCCTCAAGAGACCCAGTACTTC. Amino acids: CASSSDPQETQYF.

The gene calls are TRBV7-3 and TRBJ2-7; 9 nucleotides match TRBD1. The germline gives CDR1 SGHTA, CDR2 FQGTGA. With 5 bases clipped from V and 2 bases from J, the junction kept 7 bases outside the gene matches. The CDR3 loop spans 15 amino acids. The CDR3 nucleotides read TGTGCCAGCAGCCCCGACAGGGGGGGGACCTACGAGCAGTACTTC. It specifies CASSPDRGGTYEQYF.

The genes are TRBV5-1 and TRBJ2-5; maybe TRBD1 (6 bases). This CDR3 spans 14 amino acids. Germline V CDR1 and CDR2: SGHRS, YFSETQ. V lost 2 bases and J 3 bases, leaving 11 bases between the germline ends. The CDR3 DNA sequence: TGCGCCAGCAGCTTTAGAGGGGGTGAAGAGACCCAGTACTTC. As protein: CASSFRGGEETQYF.

J is TRBJ1-2 and V is TRBV7-9; D call uncertain. This CDR3 is built from 14 residues. The V gene lost 3 bases and the J gene lost 4 bases, with 12 bases spanning the gap. Germline V gives CDR1 SEHNR, CDR2 FQNEAQ (reference sequence). The CDR3 here is CASSFPSQPYGYTF. The CDR3 nucleotides read TGTGCCAGCAGCTTCCCCAGCCAACCCTATGGCTACACCTTC.

This clone was seen a few times. The chain has TRBV4-2 and TRBJ1-1; TRBD1 agrees at 10 bases. Germline V gene sequence: CDR1 LGHNA, CDR2 YNFKEQ. The CDR3 loop spans 18 amino acids. With 1 base clipped from V and 1 base from J, the junction kept 9 bases outside the gene matches. Here the CDR3 DNA reads TGTGCCAGCAGCCAAGGGGCGCTGACAGGGGGCAAGAACACTGAAGCTTTCTTT. Amino acid sequence: CASSQGALTGGKNTEAFF.

The chain combines TRBV24-1 with TRBJ2-6; D gene uncertain. Germline CDR1 is KGHDR and CDR2 is SFDVKD. V was clipped by 0 bases and J by 1 base, with 3 bases between them. This CDR3 comprises 15 residues. CDR3 residues: CATSDLKSGANVLTF. In nucleotides, the CDR3 is TGTGCCACCAGTGATTTGAAATCTGGGGCCAACGTCCTGACTTTC.

Turning to this clone: One end of the junction varies from germline; a read error may be responsible. The J gene is TRBJ2-1, the V gene TRBV7-7, with D perhaps TRBD1 (5 bases). CDR3 length: 15 residues. CDR1 is SSHAT, CDR2 FNYEAQ, per germline (reference sequence). The chain's CDR3 is CASSLDGATYNEQFF. The CDR3 coding sequence is TGTGCTAGCAGCTTAGATGGGGCAACCTACAATGAGCAGTTCTTC. Combining the CDR3 with reference TRBV7-7 and TRBJ2-1 gives the whole variable domain GAGVSQSPRYKVTKRGQDVTLRCDPISSHATLYWYQQALGQGPEFLTYFNYEAQPDKSGLPSDRFSAERPEGSISTLTIQRTEQRDSAMYRCASSLDGATYNEQFFGPGTRLTVL.

This clone was seen a handful of times. This chain connects TRBV6-5 to TRBJ2-3; 7 bases fit TRBD1. The V segment lost 5 bases and the J segment 9 bases; nucleotides outside the gene matches: 8. The CDR3 extends over 13 amino acids. The germline gives CDR1 MNHEY, CDR2 SVGAGI. CDR3 residues: CASSQAGGGTQYF. DNA for the CDR3: TGTGCCAGCAGTCAGGCAGGGGGTGGCACGCAGTATTTT.

The CDR3 is CASSQYGTGDYSNQPQHF. CDR3 in DNA: TGTGCCAGCTCACAATACGGGACAGGAGACTATAGCAATCAGCCCCAGCATTTT. The gene calls are TRBV18 and TRBJ1-5; 8 bases are a match to TRBD1. V lost 4 bases and J lost 0; bases outside the gene matches: 11. The CDR3 totals 18 residues. CDR1 is KGHSH and CDR2 is LQKENI in the germline V gene.

The chain combines TRBV19 with TRBJ2-1; the match to TRBD2 covers 9 bases. Per germline, CDR1 LNHDA and CDR2 SQIVND (reference sequence). CDR3 size: 16 residues. The ends lost 4 bases at V and 7 bases at J; junction bases unmatched: 11. Written as DNA, the CDR3 is TGTGCCAGTAGTACCGGACTAGCGTCTGTACTGAATGAGCAGTTCTTC. Its protein is CASSTGLASVLNEQFF.

The J gene is TRBJ2-5, the V gene TRBV6-5, with D possibly TRBD2 on 5 matching bases. The germline CDR1 and CDR2 sequences are MNHEY and SVGAGI. V was trimmed by 7 bases and J by 1 base, leaving 10 bases between them. This CDR3 has 13 residues. This chain's CDR3 is CASIRTVQETQYF. DNA of the CDR3: TGTGCCAGCATTCGGACTGTCCAAGAGACCCAGTACTTC.

The V and J genes are TRBV12-5 and TRBJ2-1; D might be TRBD1 (5 bases). This CDR3 has 15 residues. Germline V CDR1 and CDR2: LGHNT, FRNRAP. V lost 3 bases, J lost 6 bases, and 15 bases lay in between. CDR3 in amino acids: CASGLGQGRINEQFF. DNA for the CDR3: TGTGCTAGTGGTTTAGGGCAGGGAAGGATCAATGAGCAGTTCTTC.

V usage is TRBV10-3 and J usage is TRBJ2-5, with D tentatively TRBD1 (6 bases). The CDR3 runs 18 residues. The germline V and J ends were trimmed by 6 bases and 5 bases, with 28 bases remaining between them. Germline V gene sequence: CDR1 ENHRY, CDR2 SYGVKD. DNA of the CDR3: TGTGCCATCAGCTCTGGTGACAACCGGGACACTAAATCGGAGACCCAGTACTTC. Amino acid sequence: CAISSGDNRDTKSETQYF.

The chain carries TRBV12-3 or TRBV12-4 and TRBJ1-3; D ambiguous. This CDR3 is built from 13 residues. Trimming cost V 1 base and J 2 bases, with 3 bases left between them. DNA of the CDR3: TGTGCCAGCAGTTTAGGCCCTGGAAACACCATATATTTT. This gives the protein CASSLGPGNTIYF.

The V call is TRBV7-2, the J call TRBJ1-3; perhaps TRBD1 as D (5 bases). Germline V CDR1 and CDR2: SGHTA, FQGNSA. This CDR3 comprises 13 residues. V lost 4 bases and J lost 5, with 9 bases in between. CDR3 amino acids: CASSSGIRNTIYF. The CDR3 nucleotides are TGTGCCAGCAGCTCAGGGATAAGAAACACCATATATTTT.

This clone was seen more than once but under ten times. This chain connects TRBV28 to TRBJ1-2; D gene uncertain. This CDR3 is built from 16 residues. V shed 6 bases and J shed 3 bases, with 20 bases lying between them. The germline V gene encodes CDR1 MDHEN and CDR2 SYDVKM. The CDR3 loop is CASRLGEIRGHYGYTF. CDR3 DNA sequence: TGTGCCAGCAGGCTTGGGGAGATTCGCGGGCACTATGGCTACACCTTC.

The gene calls are TRBV29-1 and TRBJ1-1, with D perhaps TRBD1 (5 bases). The germline CDR1 and CDR2 sequences are SQVTM and ANQGSEA. This CDR3 has 14 amino acids. Deletions cut 0 bases from V and 5 bases from J, with 13 bases between. DNA of the CDR3: TGCAGCGTTGAAGATCAGGCAGGGAGGACTGAAGCTTTCTTT. Its protein is CSVEDQAGRTEAFF.